Listed here is a single TCR beta chain. Original analysis: How many nucleated cells were present was estimated from reference gene primer amplification. This table comes from immunoSEQ multiplex PCR, and its TCRdb copy is limited to in-frame clones, with some not included. D and trimming come from the DNA, and the V and J calls and clone size come from that table. The table has tens of thousands of clones, approximately 79% seen once. These data come from a study of blood T cell repertoires in COVID-19. About the research overall: Spain, Italy and the United States supplied samples that represented acute and convalescent COVID-19. In each case, the material was cDNA or gDNA derived from T cells, B-cell-depleted T cells, or PBMCs.

Germline V gene data show CDR1 as ENHRY and CDR2 as SYGVKD. CDR3 length equals 16 residues. The V end lost 7 bases, the J end lost 2 bases, and 18 bases lay between the germline ends. Input material: peripheral blood. This TCR came from a woman over 75 with active or convalescent COVID-19. The genes are TRBV10-3 and TRBJ1-3; perhaps TRBD1 as D (5 bases). Here the CDR3 reads CAITPSKDTPGNTIYF. CDR3 in DNA: TGTGCCATCACCCCTAGTAAGGACACTCCTGGAAACACCATATATTTT.